The 15 T cell receptor beta chains presented below share a single source sample, sequenced in a study of PD-L1 blockade in urothelial cancer. Time point in this sample: pretreatment peripheral blood. Libraries were prepared by immunoSEQ multiplex PCR; TCRdb keeps only in-frame clonotypes and omits some of them. Of under 60,000 clones listed, about 86% are singletons. This material consisted of PBMCs, taken around atezolizumab (anti-PD-L1) treatment. Receptors were obtained from a man in his 70s with urothelial cancer.

This clone occurred once. V is TRBV29-1 and J is TRBJ2-2; D might be TRBD2 (6 bases). CDR3 length: 17 residues. Between the trimmed V and J ends, which lost 2 bases and 2 bases, there was a span of 18 bases. Germline V CDR1 and CDR2: SQVTM, ANQGSEA. CDR3 residues: CSVEKGRGAGNTGELFF. As DNA, the CDR3 is TGCAGCGTTGAAAAAGGCCGCGGGGCCGGCAACACCGGGGAGCTGTTTTTT.

This chain links TRBV7-2 with TRBJ2-1, with 14 bases matching TRBD2. V gave up 5 bases and J gave up 3 bases; unmatched junction bases: 12. Germline V gene lookup returns CDR1 SGHTA and CDR2 FQGNSA. This CDR3 contains 19 residues. The CDR3 bases are TGTGCCAGCAGCGTCCGACTAGCGGGGGGGCCATCGAACTACAATGAGCAGTTCTTC. As protein: CASSVRLAGGPSNYNEQFF.

The J gene is TRBJ2-5, the V gene TRBV5-5; 12 bases fit TRBD2. With 0 bases clipped from V and 5 bases from J, the junction kept 8 bases outside the gene matches. Germline CDR1 is SGHKS and CDR2 is YYEKEE (reference sequence). The CDR3 length is 17 residues. The CDR3 DNA follows: TGTGCCAGCAGCTTGGGATTAACTAGCGGGGGGATGGAGACCCAGTACTTC. Its translation is CASSLGLTSGGMETQYF.

CDR3 region: CASSLGVGSGRSGETQYF. CDR3 DNA sequence: TGTGCCAGCAGCTTAGGGGTCGGTAGCGGGAGATCGGGTGAGACCCAGTACTTC. The rearrangement joins TRBV7-2 to TRBJ2-5; 9 bases are shared with TRBD2. The CDR3 length is 18 residues. Germline-derived CDR1 and CDR2 are SGHTA and FQGNSA. V dropped 1 base and J dropped 5; count of bases not matched to a gene: 14.

The rearrangement joins TRBV5-1 to TRBJ1-5; TRBD1 is a possible D gene (5 bases). Trimming left V 4 bases short and J 5 bases short, with 13 bases between. The CDR3 extends over 14 amino acids. Germline CDR1 reads SGHRS; CDR2 reads YFSETQ. This chain's CDR3 is CASSPDGGDQPQHF. The CDR3 DNA sequence: TGCGCCAGCAGCCCCGATGGGGGGGATCAGCCCCAGCATTTT.

This sequence joins TRBV5-6 and TRBJ1-2, with D hard to call. With 0 bases removed from V and 8 bases from J, the gap between germline ends came to 5 bases. Germline values: CDR1 SGHDT, CDR2 YYEEEE. This CDR3 region has 11 residues. The CDR3 bases are TGTGCCAGCAGCTTGGGTCAGGGCTACACCTTC. Translating gives CASSLGQGYTF.

DNA for the CDR3: TGCGCCAGCAGTGAGCTTAGGACTTATGGCTACACCTTC. Translating it yields CASSELRTYGYTF. The chain joins TRBV10-1 to TRBJ1-2; D uncertain. CDR3 length equals 13 residues. Germline values: CDR1 WNHNN, CDR2 SYGVQD (reference sequence). Deletions cut 2 bases from V and 5 bases from J, with 9 bases between.

This clone was observed once. The V gene is TRBV28, the J gene TRBJ1-2, with D tentatively TRBD1 (5 bases). The ends were cut back, 5 bases at V and 8 bases at J, with 24 bases in the middle. Germline CDR1 is MDHEN and CDR2 is SYDVKM. The CDR3 is made up of 16 amino acids. The DNA of the CDR3 is TGTGCCAGCAGTCCCTCGCAGGGTAACGCTTTTGAAGGCTACACCTTC. It specifies CASSPSQGNAFEGYTF.

This chain links TRBV7-2 with TRBJ2-3, with 11 nucleotides matching TRBD2. CDR1 SGHTA and CDR2 FQGNSA come from the germline V gene. The length of the CDR3 is 17 residues. Losses at the gene ends were 2 bases for V and 3 bases for J; bases not matched to a gene: 7. The chain's CDR3 is CASSLRTLAGGTDTQYF. DNA for the CDR3: TGTGCCAGCAGCTTAAGGACCCTAGCGGGAGGAACAGATACGCAGTATTTT.

The chain employs TRBV9 and TRBJ2-7, with D perhaps matching TRBD2 (6 bases). V lost 2 bases, J lost 3 bases, and 12 bases lay in between. This CDR3 is 14 amino acids long. Germline V gives CDR1 SGDLS, CDR2 YYNGEE. The CDR3 region is CASSVGSTSYEQYF. The CDR3 nucleotides read TGTGCCAGCAGCGTCGGGAGTACAAGCTACGAGCAGTACTTC.

The chain is built from TRBV28 and TRBJ2-1, with TRBD2 identical over 8 bases. V dropped 4 bases and J dropped 5; count of bases not matched to a gene: 10. The CDR3 runs 16 residues. The V gene's germline CDR1 is MDHEN and CDR2 SYDVKM. The CDR3 nucleotides are TGTGCCAGCAGTTCGGGAGGGATAGCGGGCCACAATGAGCAGTTCTTC. Its translation is CASSSGGIAGHNEQFF.

The chain combines TRBV7-9 with TRBJ2-7; TRBD1 aligns across 7 bases. Germline V gene sequence: CDR1 SEHNR, CDR2 FQNEAQ (reference sequence). Unmatched junction bases numbered 13, after V lost 6 bases and J lost 5 bases. This CDR3 contains 15 residues. The CDR3 coding sequence is TGTGCCAGCAGTTTGGGGACAGCCCGTCTCAACGAGCAGTACTTC. This sequence encodes CASSLGTARLNEQYF.

This chain joins TRBV28 and TRBJ2-2; 7 nucleotides line up with TRBD2. Germline assignment: CDR1 MDHEN and CDR2 SYDVKM. V was clipped by 1 base and J by 9 bases; unmatched bases: 5. The CDR3 sequence is 14 residues long. In nucleotides, the CDR3 is TGTGCCAGCAGTTTATCGGCGGGAGACCGGGAGCTGTTTTTT. Its translation is CASSLSAGDRELFF.

The chain couples TRBV29-1 to TRBJ2-3; a weak D match, TRBD1 (5 bases). Germline-derived CDR1 and CDR2 are SQVTM and ANQGSEA. V shed 4 bases and J shed 5 bases, with 10 bases lying between them. The CDR3 contains 12 residues. The DNA for the CDR3 is TGCAGCGTTGTACAGGCTAAAGATACGCAGTATTTT. It is translated as CSVVQAKDTQYF.

This sequence joins TRBV4-1 and TRBJ2-5; 7 positions agree with TRBD2. CDR1 is MGHRA and CDR2 is YSYEKL in the germline V gene. Losses at the gene ends were 4 bases for V and 2 bases for J; bases not matched to a gene: 10. The CDR3 runs 16 residues. The CDR3 sequence: CASSPPGRANQETQYF. The CDR3 bases are TGCGCCAGCAGCCCCCCAGGGAGGGCTAATCAAGAGACCCAGTACTTC.